This entry describes one TCR beta chain. It lacks a known antigen. Per-base quality was not reported, and no clone a single base away is much larger than it. The data stem from a study of Graves' ophthalmopathy and Graves' hyperthyroidism listed by TCRdb under 2018. As for the study more broadly: Peripheral blood was collected before any treatment was given, at the time of initial diagnosis. The study used TCR beta repertoire signatures to distinguish Graves' ophthalmopathy from Graves' hyperthyroidism and to predict progression to ophthalmopathy. In total, 135 blood samples were TCR-sequenced: roughly 45 ophthalmopathy, approximately 80 hyperthyroidism and some 17 hyperthyroidism-to-ophthalmopathy patients. To explore V-J signatures that distinguish ophthalmopathy from hyperthyroidism, a discovery set of 100 patients was enrolled, made up of around 44 with ophthalmopathy and roughly 57 with stable hyperthyroidism. An independent validation cohort was composed of fewer than 20 hyperthyroidism patients and some 16 patients who later progressed from hyperthyroidism to ophthalmopathy. In roughly 6 hyperthyroidism patients, T-cell repertoires of thyroid tissue and blood were compared. Following sampling, methimazole starting at 30 mg daily was administered to hyperthyroidism patients, and high-dose intravenous methylprednisolone was administered to ophthalmopathy patients. The paper as a whole reports these results and caveats: Most expanded thyroid clonotypes with a frequency above 0.001 also appeared in blood, which suggests that blood repertoires may reflect the immune response in the thyroid. In validation, the model predicted ophthalmopathy progression with about 71% sensitivity and roughly 72% specificity; 12 predicted patients were CT-confirmed with GO in a median of approximately 6.5 months. Ophthalmopathy was separated from stable hyperthyroidism by the 13-signature model with about 90% sensitivity and 81% to 84% specificity in cross-validation and with 80%/75% in the test set. Sample size was not statistically predetermined, and group allocation was not concealed from the investigators.

The ophthalmopathy patients had moderately to severely active disease, with a Clinical Activity Score of 3 or higher, a NOSPECS grade of 4 or higher, and a disease duration of less than 3 months. Patients with other autoimmune diseases, uncontrolled infections, pregnancy or lactation were excluded from the study. Clinical symptoms, serum thyroxine, TRAb, thyroid ultrasound and orbital computed tomography were used for diagnosis. Ficoll-Paque density gradient centrifugation was used to isolate PBMCs from about 10 ml of fresh peripheral blood. Trizol reagent was used to extract the total RNA, and its quality was then checked on an Agilent 2100 Bioanalyzer. The germline V gene supplies CDR1 SGHAT and CDR2 FQNNGV. Trimming removed 5 bases from V and 2 bases from J; the gene matches leave 7 bases unexplained. Inclusive of the bounding cysteine and phenylalanine, the CDR3 is 15 residues long. The read is trimmed to its CDR3 DNA, 45 bases read in frame from base 1.

TCR beta CDR3 regions were amplified from RNA transcripts for repertoire sequencing. HTBI primers and the Qiagen OneStep RT-PCR kit were used in a first-round RT-PCR, which was followed by a second-round multiplex PCR, size selection and purification. The libraries underwent paired-end sequencing with 100 bp reads on an Illumina HiSeq2000. Per the original workflow: SOAPnuke was used to process the reads, removing any read that contained adapters or uncalled bases, had a mean Phred below 15, or lacked an exact match to the constant primer or identifier. COPE v1.2.5 was used to merge the high-quality paired reads. Clonotypes were defined as unique nucleotide sequences and were aligned to IMGT TRB V, D and J references using MiTCR v1.1. Analysis was restricted to V-J combinations with a frequency above 0.0001, which covered roughly 99% of repertoires. For each V-J combination, a TCR clonal expansion and chaos score was defined as F50 clonal expansion divided by the chaos observed in the TCRdist matrix. Welch's t-statistics and random forest were used to reduce the features to some 13 V-J combinations, which were then used as input to a naive Bayes classifier. The Morisita-Horn index was used to measure how similar the thyroid and blood repertoires were. The public sequencing data were trimmed at Q25 with fastp and processed into clonotypes with MiXCR by TCRdb, which kept only in-frame beta chains. Rows with one shared CDR3 protein collapse into an entry with the most common genes and DNA. The V and J calls shown here were made by TCRdb, not taken from the authors' results. This sample has 650,000 to 900,000 distinct CDR3 sequences in its table, and 40% of those were observed once. The ten most abundant clones make up approximately 43% of the sample.

Sequencing was carried out using peripheral blood. This TCR came from an adult man with Graves' ophthalmopathy. The chain is assembled from TRBV11-2 and TRBJ2-7, and 9 junction bases match TRBD2. The DNA sequence is given as TGTGCCAGCAGCCCCCGCGCTAGCGGGACCTACGAGCAGTACTTC. This is translated as CASSPRASGTYEQYF.